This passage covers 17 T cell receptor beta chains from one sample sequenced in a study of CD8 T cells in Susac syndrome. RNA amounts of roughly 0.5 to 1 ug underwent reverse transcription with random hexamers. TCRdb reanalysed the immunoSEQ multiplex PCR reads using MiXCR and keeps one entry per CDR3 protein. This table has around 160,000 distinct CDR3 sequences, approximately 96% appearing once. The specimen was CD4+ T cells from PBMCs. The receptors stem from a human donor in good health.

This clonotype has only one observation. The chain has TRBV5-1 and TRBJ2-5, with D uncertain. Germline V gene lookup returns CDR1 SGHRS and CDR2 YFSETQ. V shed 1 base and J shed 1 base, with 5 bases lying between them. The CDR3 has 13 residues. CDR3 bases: TGCGCCAGCAGCTTGAGTGCCCAAGAGACCCAGTACTTC. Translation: CASSLSAQETQYF.

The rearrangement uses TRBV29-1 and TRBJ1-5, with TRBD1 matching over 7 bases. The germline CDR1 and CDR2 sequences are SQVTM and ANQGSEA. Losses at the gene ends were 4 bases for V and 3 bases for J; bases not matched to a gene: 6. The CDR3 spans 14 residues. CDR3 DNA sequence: TGCAGCGTTGTGACTGGGACAGACAATCAGCCCCAGCATTTT. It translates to CSVVTGTDNQPQHF.

The CDR3 spells CASSTGASQSPLHF. As DNA, the CDR3 is TGTGCCAGCAGCACCGGGGCCTCACAATCACCCCTCCACTTT. The rearrangement joins TRBV28 to TRBJ1-6, with D possibly matching TRBD1 (5 bases). Germline V gives CDR1 MDHEN, CDR2 SYDVKM. The CDR3 spans 14 residues. V shed 6 bases and J shed 10 bases, with 16 bases lying between them. The whole variable domain, remainder taken from reference TRBV28 and TRBJ1-6, is DVKVTQSSRYLVKRTGEKVFLECVQDMDHENMFWYRQDPGLGLRLIYFSYDVKMKEKGDIPEGYSVSREKKERFSLILESASTNQTSMYLCASSTGASQSPLHFGNGTRLTVT.

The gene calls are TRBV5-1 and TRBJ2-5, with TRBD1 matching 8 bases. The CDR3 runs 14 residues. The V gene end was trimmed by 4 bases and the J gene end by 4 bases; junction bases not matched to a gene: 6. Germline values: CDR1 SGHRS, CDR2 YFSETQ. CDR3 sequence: CASSLLGQGETQYF. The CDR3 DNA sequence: TGCGCCAGCAGCCTCCTAGGACAGGGAGAGACCCAGTACTTC.

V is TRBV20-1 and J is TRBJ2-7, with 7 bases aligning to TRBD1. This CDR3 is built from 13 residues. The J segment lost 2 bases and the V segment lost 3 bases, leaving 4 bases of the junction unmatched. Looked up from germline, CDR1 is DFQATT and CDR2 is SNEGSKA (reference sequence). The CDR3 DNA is TGCAGTGCTAGGACAGGGCCTACCTACGAGCAGTACTTC. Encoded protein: CSARTGPTYEQYF.

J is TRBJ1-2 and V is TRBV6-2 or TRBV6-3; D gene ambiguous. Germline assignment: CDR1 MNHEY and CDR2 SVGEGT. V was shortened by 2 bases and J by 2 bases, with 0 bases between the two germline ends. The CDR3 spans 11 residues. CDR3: CASSYNYGYTF. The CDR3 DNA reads TGTGCCAGCAGTTACAACTATGGCTACACCTTC.

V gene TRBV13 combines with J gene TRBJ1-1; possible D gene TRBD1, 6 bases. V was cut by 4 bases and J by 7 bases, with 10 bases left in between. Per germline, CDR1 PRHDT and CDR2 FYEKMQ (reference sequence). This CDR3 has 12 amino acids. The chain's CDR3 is CASSYRDGEAFF. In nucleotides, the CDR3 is TGTGCCAGCAGCTACAGGGACGGTGAAGCTTTCTTT.

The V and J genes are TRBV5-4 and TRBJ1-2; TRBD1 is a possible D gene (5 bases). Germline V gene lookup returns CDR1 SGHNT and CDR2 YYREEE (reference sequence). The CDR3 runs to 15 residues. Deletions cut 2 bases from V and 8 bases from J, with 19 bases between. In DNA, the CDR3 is TGTGCCAGCAGCTTTTCTCGGGACCCGCTAAGAGGCTACACCTTC. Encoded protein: CASSFSRDPLRGYTF.

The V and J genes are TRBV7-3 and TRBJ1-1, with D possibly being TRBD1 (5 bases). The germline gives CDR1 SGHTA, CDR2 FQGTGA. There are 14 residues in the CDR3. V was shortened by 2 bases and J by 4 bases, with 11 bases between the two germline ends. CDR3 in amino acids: CASSLERGSTEAFF. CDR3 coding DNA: TGTGCCAGCAGCTTAGAGCGGGGGAGCACTGAAGCTTTCTTT.

The CDR3 protein is CSASSVEQGATEAFF. CDR3 coding DNA: TGCAGTGCTAGTAGTGTCGAGCAGGGTGCCACTGAAGCTTTCTTT. The chain carries TRBV20-1 and TRBJ1-1, with a weak D call TRBD1 (5 bases). V was pared by 3 bases and J by 4 bases, with 18 bases between. Germline CDR1 is DFQATT and CDR2 is SNEGSKA (reference sequence). The CDR3 runs to 15 residues.

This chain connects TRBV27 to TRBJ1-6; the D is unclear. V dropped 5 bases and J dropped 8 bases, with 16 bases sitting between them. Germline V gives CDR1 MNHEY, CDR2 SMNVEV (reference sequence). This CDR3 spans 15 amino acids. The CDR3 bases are TGTGCCAGCAGTGGTACTGCTGAACCTTATTCACCCCTCCACTTT. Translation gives CASSGTAEPYSPLHF.

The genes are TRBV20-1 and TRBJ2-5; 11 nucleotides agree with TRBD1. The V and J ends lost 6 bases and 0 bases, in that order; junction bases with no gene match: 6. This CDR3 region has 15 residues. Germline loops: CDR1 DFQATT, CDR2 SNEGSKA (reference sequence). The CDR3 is CSAQPGQGDQETQYF. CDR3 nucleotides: TGCAGTGCCCAACCGGGACAGGGGGACCAAGAGACCCAGTACTTC.

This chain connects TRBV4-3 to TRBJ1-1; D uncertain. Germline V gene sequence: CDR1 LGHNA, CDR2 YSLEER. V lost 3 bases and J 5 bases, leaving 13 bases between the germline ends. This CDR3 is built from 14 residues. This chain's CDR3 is CASSQGGEGTEAFF. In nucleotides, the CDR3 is TGCGCCAGCAGCCAGGGCGGTGAAGGGACTGAAGCTTTCTTT.

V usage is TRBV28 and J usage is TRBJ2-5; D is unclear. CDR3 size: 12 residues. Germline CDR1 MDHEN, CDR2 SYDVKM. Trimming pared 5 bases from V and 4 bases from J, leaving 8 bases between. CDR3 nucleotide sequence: TGTGCCAGCAGTGAAAGATTAGAGACCCAGTACTTC. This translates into CASSERLETQYF.

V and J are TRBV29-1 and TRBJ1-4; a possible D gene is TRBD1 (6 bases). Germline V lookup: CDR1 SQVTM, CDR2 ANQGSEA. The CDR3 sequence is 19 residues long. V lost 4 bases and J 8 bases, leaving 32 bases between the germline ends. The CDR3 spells CSVALQFRQAFGWGEKLFF. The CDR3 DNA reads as TGCAGCGTTGCCCTCCAATTTCGACAGGCGTTTGGATGGGGAGAAAAACTGTTTTTT.

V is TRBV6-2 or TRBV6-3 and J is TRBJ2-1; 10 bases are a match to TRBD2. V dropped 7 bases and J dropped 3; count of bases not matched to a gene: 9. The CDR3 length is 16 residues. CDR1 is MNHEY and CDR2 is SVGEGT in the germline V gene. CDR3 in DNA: TGTGCCAGCAAGAGTGTCAGCGGGGGGGGCTACAATGAGCAGTTCTTC. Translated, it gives CASKSVSGGGYNEQFF.

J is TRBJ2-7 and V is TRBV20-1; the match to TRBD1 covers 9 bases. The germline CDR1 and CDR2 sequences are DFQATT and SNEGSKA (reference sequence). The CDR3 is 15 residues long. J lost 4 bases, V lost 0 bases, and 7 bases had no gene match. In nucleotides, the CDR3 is TGCAGTGCTAGAGACCGGGGACAGGGAAGGTACGAGCAGTACTTC. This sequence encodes CSARDRGQGRYEQYF.